This TCR beta chain was sequenced in a study of metastatic and nonmetastatic thyroid tumors. Findings and caveats of the study: Significantly higher TCR beta diversity was reportedly seen in malignant thyroid tumors than benign nodules, in blood and tumor.

TCRdb re-called the PCR reads with MiXCR. The table has about 22,000 clones, roughly 23% seen once. Ahead of thyroid surgery, no patient had received treatment of any kind. The sample holds many counts of this clone. Antigen: not known. The source of this sequence is a male donor with papillary thyroid cancer or a benign thyroid nodule (not recorded which). Some clones in this sample may be carry-over from other donors' samples. What was sequenced was blood.

CDR3 sequence (DNA): TGTGCCAGCAGCGGAGGAACAAGGACAGGGATGGGGGAGACCCAGTACTTC. This gives the protein CASSGGTRTGMGETQYF. J is TRBJ2-5 and V is TRBV9; 8 bases align to TRBD1. J was trimmed by 5 bases and V by 3 bases; bases with no gene match: 15. The CDR3 extends over 17 amino acids. The germline gives CDR1 SGDLS, CDR2 YYNGEE.